This TCR beta chain was documented in a study of tumour-infiltrating T cells in Burkitt lymphoma (TCRdb year 2020). Regarding the study in general: All epidemiological subtypes of Burkitt lymphoma were represented in the cohort, which was made up of fewer than 100 patients. TCR repertoire data were compared against clinical outcome, and productive clonality predicted overall survival and progression-free survival independently of established prognostic factors such as age at diagnosis. The research as a whole found: Several public clonotypes shared across numerous Burkitt lymphoma patients were found, suggesting shared tumour neoantigen selection absent from diffuse large B-cell lymphoma.

The library was built by means of the immunoSEQ multiplex PCR assay. Not all clones reach the TCRdb copy of this immuneACCESS table, which keeps in-frame sequences only. Checked studies attribute under half of the gap to unresolved V genes and leave the rest unexplained. This sample comprises 46,000 or so clones, roughly 30% of them detected only once. The top ten constitute 2.9% of the sample. Points on this clone: The target of this receptor is not known. No base qualities exist here, and no much larger clone lies one base off it.

The germline V gene yields KGHSH for CDR1 and LQKENI for CDR2. A distance of 8 bases separates the germline ends of V and J, which lose 8 bases and 0 bases respectively. The CDR3 starts with the cysteine, ends with the phenylalanine, and has 13 residues. The CDR3 DNA has 39 bases and is translated from base 1. Source material: tumor tissue. Recombination joined TRBV18 with TRBJ1-5, and possibly TRBD1, on 6 matching bases. This sequence was found in a human donor with Burkitt lymphoma. The nucleotide sequence is given as TGTGCCAGCCAGGGGAGTAGCAATCAGCCCCAGCATTTT. Its translation reads: CASQGSSNQPQHF.